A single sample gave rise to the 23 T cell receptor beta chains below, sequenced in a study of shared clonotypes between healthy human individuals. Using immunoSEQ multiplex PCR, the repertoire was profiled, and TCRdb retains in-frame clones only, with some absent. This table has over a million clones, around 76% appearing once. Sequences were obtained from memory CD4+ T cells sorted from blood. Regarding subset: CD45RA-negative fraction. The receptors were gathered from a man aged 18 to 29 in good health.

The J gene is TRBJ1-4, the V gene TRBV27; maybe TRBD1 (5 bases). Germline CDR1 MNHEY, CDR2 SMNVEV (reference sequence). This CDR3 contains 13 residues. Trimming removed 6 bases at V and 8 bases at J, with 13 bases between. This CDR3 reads CASRLRGREKLFF. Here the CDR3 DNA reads TGTGCCAGCAGACTACGGGGGAGAGAAAAACTGTTTTTT. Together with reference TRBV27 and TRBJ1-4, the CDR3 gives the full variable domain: EAQVTQNPRYLITVTGKKLTVTCSQNMNHEYMSWYRQDPGLGLRQIYYSMNVEVTDKGDVPEGYKVSRKEKRNFPLILESPSPNQTSLYFCASRLRGREKLFFGSGTQLSVL.

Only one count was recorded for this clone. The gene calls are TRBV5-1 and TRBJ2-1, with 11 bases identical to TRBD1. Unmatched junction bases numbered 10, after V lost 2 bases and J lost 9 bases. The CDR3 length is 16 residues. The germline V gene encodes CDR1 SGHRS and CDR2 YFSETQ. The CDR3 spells CASSFDVPGTGGEQFF. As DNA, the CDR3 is TGCGCCAGCAGCTTCGACGTTCCCGGGACAGGGGGTGAGCAGTTCTTC.

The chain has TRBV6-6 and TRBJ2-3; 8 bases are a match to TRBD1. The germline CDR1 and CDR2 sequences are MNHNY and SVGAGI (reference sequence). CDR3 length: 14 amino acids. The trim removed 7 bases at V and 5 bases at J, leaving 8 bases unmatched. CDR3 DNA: TGTGCCAGCACCTTGCAGGGGGCCGGAGATACGCAGTATTTT. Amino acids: CASTLQGAGDTQYF.

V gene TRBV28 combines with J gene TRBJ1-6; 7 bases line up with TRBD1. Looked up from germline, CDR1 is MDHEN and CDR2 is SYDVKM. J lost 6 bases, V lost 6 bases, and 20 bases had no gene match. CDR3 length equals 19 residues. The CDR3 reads CASSALRAGTDLSNSPLHF. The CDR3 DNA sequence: TGTGCCAGCAGCGCCCTGAGAGCCGGGACAGACTTGAGTAATTCACCCCTCCACTTT.

As DNA, the CDR3 is TGTGCCAGTAGAGGAGGGGCAAACTATGGCTACACCTTC. Its protein is CASRGGANYGYTF. J is TRBJ1-2 and V is TRBV19; the D gene is possibly TRBD1 (5 bases). CDR3 length: 13 residues. V gave up 6 bases and J gave up 2 bases, with 10 bases separating them. Germline lookup yields CDR1 LNHDA and CDR2 SQIVND (reference sequence).

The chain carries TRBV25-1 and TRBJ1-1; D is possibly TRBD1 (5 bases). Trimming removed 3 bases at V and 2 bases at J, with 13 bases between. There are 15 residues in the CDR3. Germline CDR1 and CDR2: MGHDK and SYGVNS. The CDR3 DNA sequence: TGTGCCAGCAGTGATAAACAGGAGGTTAACACTGAAGCTTTCTTT. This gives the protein CASSDKQEVNTEAFF.

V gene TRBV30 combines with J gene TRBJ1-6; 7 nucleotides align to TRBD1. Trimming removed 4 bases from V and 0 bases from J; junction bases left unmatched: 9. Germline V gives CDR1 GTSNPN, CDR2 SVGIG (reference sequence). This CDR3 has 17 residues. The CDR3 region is CAWKRQGGSSYNSPLHF. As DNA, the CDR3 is TGTGCCTGGAAACGACAGGGCGGGAGCTCCTATAATTCACCCCTCCACTTT.

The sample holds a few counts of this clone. This CDR3 reads CASSEVDRAQGYTF. CDR3 nucleotide sequence: TGTGCCAGCAGTGAAGTAGACAGGGCCCAGGGCTACACCTTC. The chain combines TRBV6-1 with TRBJ1-2; 7 bases fit TRBD1. Trimming cost V 1 base and J 8 bases; bases outside gene matches: 7. Germline assignment: CDR1 MNHNS and CDR2 SASEGT. The CDR3 covers 14 residues.

CDR3 residues: CASSVLSTGNTQYF. CDR3 coding DNA: TGTGCCAGCAGCGTACTATCTACAGGGAATACGCAGTATTTT. The chain joins TRBV9 to TRBJ2-3; a possible D gene is TRBD1 (6 bases). In germline, CDR1 is SGDLS, CDR2 YYNGEE. V lost 1 base and J lost 7, with 13 bases in between. There are 14 residues in the CDR3.

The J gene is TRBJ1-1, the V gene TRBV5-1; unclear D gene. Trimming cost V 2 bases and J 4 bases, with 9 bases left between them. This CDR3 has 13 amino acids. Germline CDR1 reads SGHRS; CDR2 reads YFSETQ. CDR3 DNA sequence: TGCGCCAGCAGCTTTGGGGTGGGCACTGAAGCTTTCTTT. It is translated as CASSFGVGTEAFF.

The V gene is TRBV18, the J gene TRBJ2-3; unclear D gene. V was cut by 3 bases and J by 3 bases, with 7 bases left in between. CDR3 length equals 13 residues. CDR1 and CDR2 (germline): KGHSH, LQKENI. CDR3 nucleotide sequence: TGTGCCAGCTCACCGGACGGAACAGATACGCAGTATTTT. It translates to CASSPDGTDTQYF.

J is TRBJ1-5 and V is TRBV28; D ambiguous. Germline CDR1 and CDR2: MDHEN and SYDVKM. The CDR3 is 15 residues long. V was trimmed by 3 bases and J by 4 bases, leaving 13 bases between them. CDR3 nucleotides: TGTGCCAGCAGTTTTTCAGGAGAGGGAAATCAGCCCCAGCATTTT. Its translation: CASSFSGEGNQPQHF.

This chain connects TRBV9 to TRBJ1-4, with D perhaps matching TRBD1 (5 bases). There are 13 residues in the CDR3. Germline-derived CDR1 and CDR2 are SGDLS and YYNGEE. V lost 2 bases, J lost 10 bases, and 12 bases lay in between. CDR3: CASSVRDRTKLFF. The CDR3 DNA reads TGTGCCAGCAGCGTCAGGGATAGGACAAAACTGTTTTTT.

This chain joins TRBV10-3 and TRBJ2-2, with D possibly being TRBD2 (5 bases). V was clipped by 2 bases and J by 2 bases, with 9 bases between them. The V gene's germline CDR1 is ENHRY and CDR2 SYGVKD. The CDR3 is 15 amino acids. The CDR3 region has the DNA TGTGCCATCAGTGAGGCTGGACTTAACACCGGGGAGCTGTTTTTT. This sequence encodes CAISEAGLNTGELFF.

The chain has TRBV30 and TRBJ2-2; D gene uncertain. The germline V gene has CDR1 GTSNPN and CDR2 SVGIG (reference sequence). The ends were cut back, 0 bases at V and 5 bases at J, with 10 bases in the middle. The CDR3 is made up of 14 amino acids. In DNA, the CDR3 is TGTGCCTGGAGTGTGGCGTCACAGACCGGGGAGCTGTTTTTT. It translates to CAWSVASQTGELFF.

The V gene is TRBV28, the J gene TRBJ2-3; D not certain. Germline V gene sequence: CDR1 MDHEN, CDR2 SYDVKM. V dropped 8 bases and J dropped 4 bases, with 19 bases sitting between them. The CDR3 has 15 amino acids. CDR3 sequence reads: CASSSTSQSPDTQYF. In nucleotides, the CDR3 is TGTGCCAGCTCTTCGACATCCCAGAGTCCAGATACGCAGTATTTT.

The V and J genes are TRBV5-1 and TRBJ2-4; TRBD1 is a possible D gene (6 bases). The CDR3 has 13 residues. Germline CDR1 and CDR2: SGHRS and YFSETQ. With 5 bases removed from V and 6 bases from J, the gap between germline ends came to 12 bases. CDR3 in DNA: TGCGCCAGCAGTTACCAGGACAGAAACATTCAGTACTTC. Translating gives CASSYQDRNIQYF.

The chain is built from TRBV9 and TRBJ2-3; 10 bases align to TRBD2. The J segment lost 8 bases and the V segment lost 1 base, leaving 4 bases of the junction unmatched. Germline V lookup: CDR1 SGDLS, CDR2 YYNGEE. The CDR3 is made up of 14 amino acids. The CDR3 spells CASSVLAGEGTQYF. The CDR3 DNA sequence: TGTGCCAGCAGCGTACTAGCGGGAGAGGGTACGCAGTATTTT.

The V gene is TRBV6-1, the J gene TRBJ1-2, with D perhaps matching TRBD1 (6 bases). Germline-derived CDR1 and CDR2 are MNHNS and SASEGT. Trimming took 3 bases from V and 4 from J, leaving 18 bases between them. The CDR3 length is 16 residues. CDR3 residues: CASSEDALGHPYGYTF. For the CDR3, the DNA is TGTGCCAGCAGTGAGGATGCCCTGGGACACCCCTATGGCTACACCTTC.

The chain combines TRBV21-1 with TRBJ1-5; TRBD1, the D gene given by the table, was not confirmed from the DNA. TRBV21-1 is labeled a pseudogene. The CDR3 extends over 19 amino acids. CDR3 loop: CASSKNPYPGREGDQPQHF. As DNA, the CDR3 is TGTGCCAGCAGCAAAAATCCTTACCCTGGCAGGGAAGGGGATCAGCCCCAGCATTTT.

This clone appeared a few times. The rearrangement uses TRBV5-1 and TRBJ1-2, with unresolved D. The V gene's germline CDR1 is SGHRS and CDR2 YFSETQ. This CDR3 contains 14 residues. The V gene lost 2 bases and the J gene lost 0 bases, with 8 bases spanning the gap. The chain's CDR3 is CASSLTATNYGYTF. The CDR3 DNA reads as TGCGCCAGCAGCTTAACGGCTACTAACTATGGCTACACCTTC.

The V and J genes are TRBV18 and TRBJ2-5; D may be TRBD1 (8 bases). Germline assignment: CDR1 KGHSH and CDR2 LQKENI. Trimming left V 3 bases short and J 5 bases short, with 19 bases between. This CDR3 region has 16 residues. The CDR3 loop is CASSPLPGQGGETQYF. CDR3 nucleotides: TGTGCCAGCTCACCCCTTCCCGGACAGGGAGGGGAGACCCAGTACTTC.

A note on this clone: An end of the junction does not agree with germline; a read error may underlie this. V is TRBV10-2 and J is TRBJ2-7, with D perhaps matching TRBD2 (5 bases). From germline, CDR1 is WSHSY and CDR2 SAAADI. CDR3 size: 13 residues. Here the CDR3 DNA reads TGCGCCAGCAGTGAGTCGGTGGCCCTCTTAGCGCGGTTC. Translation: CASSESVALLARF.